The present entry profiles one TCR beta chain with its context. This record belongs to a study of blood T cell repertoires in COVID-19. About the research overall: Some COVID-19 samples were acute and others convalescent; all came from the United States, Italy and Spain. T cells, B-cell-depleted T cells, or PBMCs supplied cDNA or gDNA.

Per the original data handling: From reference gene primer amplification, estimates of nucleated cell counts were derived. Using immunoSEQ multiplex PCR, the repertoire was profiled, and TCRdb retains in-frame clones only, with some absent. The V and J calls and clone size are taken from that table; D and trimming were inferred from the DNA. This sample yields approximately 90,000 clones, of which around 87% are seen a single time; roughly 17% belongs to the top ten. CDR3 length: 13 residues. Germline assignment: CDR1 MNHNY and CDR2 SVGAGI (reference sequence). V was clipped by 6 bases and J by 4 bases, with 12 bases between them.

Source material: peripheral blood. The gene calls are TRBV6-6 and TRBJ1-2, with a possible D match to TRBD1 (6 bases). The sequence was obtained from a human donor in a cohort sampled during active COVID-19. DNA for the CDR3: TGTGCCAGCAGGGTGCAGGGGACCTATGGCTACACCTTC. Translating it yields CASRVQGTYGYTF.